This TCR beta chain was captured in a study of cytomegalovirus exposure and HLA in healthy donors. Looking at the study overall: Some 91 million unique TCRs from HLA-typed donors were held in an early release of data.

Study results and limitations: According to the study, about 180 TCR beta chains were cytomegalovirus-associated.

Germline V CDR1 and CDR2: SNHLY, FYNNEI. The CDR3 is 16 amino acids. With 3 bases clipped from V and 8 bases from J, the junction kept 5 bases outside the gene matches. This clone was observed a handful of times. Its antigen remains unidentified. With 60 Vbeta and 13 Jbeta primers, the PCR was carried out. This table comes from immunoSEQ multiplex PCR, and its TCRdb copy is limited to in-frame clones, with some not included. The table records about 130,000 clones, about 15% of them present only once. Source material: PBMCs. The clonotype was recovered from a female donor in good health and CMV-seropositive. The chain recombines TRBV2 with TRBJ2-2, with TRBD2 matching over 14 bases. CDR3 protein: CASSDLGLAGGGELFF. For the CDR3, the DNA is TGTGCCAGCAGTGATCTCGGACTAGCGGGAGGTGGGGAGCTGTTTTTT. Supplemented by reference TRBV2 and TRBJ2-2, the full variable domain reads EPEVTQTPSHQVTQMGQEVILRCVPISNHLYFYWYRQILGQKVEFLVSFYNNEISEKSEIFDDQFSVERPDGSNFTLKIRSTKLEDSAMYFCASSDLGLAGGGELFFGEGSRLTVL.